The 8 T cell receptor beta chains below all came from one sample that was sequenced in a study of beta chain features in type 1 diabetes. Of the isolated RNA, all was reverse transcribed, and so the sequenced material was expressed TCRB transcripts. Libraries were prepared by immunoSEQ multiplex PCR; TCRdb keeps only in-frame clonotypes and omits some of them. The repertoire holds about 220,000 clones, with roughly 10% as singletons. Sequences were obtained from central memory CD4+ T cells from blood. These receptors originate from a man aged 18 to 35 in good health.

This clone appeared many times. The chain recombines TRBV5-1 with TRBJ2-1, with 11 bases lining up with TRBD2. V shed 0 bases and J 14 bases; nucleotides not matched to a gene: 13. The CDR3 spans 16 residues. Germline CDR1 and CDR2: SGHRS and YFSETQ. The CDR3 sequence: CASSLGETSGILEKFF. In DNA, the CDR3 is TGCGCCAGCAGCTTGGGGGAGACTAGCGGGATTCTAGAGAAGTTCTTC.

This clone was seen a few times. The V gene is TRBV28, the J gene TRBJ2-7, with D possibly being TRBD1 (5 bases). V gave up 3 bases and J gave up 0 bases, with 15 bases separating them. The CDR3 spans 16 residues. Germline V gives CDR1 MDHEN, CDR2 SYDVKM. CDR3 sequence (DNA): TGTGCCAGCAGTTTCAGCAGGGAAACTCACTCCTACGAGCAGTACTTC. It specifies CASSFSRETHSYEQYF.

The V call is TRBV2, the J call TRBJ2-1; TRBD2 agrees at 13 bases. Trimming took 4 bases from V and 10 from J; bases not matched to a gene: 4. This CDR3 has 14 amino acids. The V gene's germline CDR1 is SNHLY and CDR2 FYNNEI. The CDR3 here is CASSGLAGGLEQFF. The CDR3 DNA follows: TGTGCCAGCAGTGGACTAGCGGGAGGACTGGAGCAGTTCTTC.

The chain joins TRBV11-2 to TRBJ2-7; perhaps D is TRBD1 or TRBD2 (5 bases each). In germline, CDR1 is SGHAT, CDR2 FQNNGV. This CDR3 has 16 amino acids. The V and J ends lost 3 bases and 3 bases respectively, with 18 bases between them. The CDR3 DNA is TGTGCCAGCAGCTTGACCCGGGGCATAATTAGCTACGAGCAGTACTTC. The encoded protein is CASSLTRGIISYEQYF.

This clone was seen only a few times. The rearrangement links TRBV7-2 to TRBJ2-1, with 8 bases aligning to TRBD2. CDR1 is SGHTA, CDR2 FQGNSA, per germline. This CDR3 is 16 amino acids long. J was trimmed by 3 bases and V by 5 bases; bases with no gene match: 9. CDR3 sequence reads: CASSKSTAGDYNEQFF. As DNA, the CDR3 is TGTGCCAGCAGCAAATCTACAGCGGGAGACTACAATGAGCAGTTCTTC.

This clone was seen at least ten times. The chain combines TRBV6-5 with TRBJ2-2; no firm D call. Trimming removed 5 bases at V and 6 bases at J, with 16 bases between. The CDR3 covers 15 residues. Germline-derived CDR1 and CDR2 are MNHEY and SVGAGI. In nucleotides, the CDR3 is TGTGCCAGCAGTCTTCTAGGAGCCGTGGCCGGGGAGCTGTTTTTT. This codes for CASSLLGAVAGELFF.

The chain carries TRBV29-1 and TRBJ2-1, with D unclear. The ends were cut back, 2 bases at V and 3 bases at J, with 11 bases in the middle. Germline V CDR1 and CDR2: SQVTM, ANQGSEA. The CDR3 is 14 residues long. The CDR3 nucleotides read TGCAGCGTTGAATTTTTTGGCAGCTACAATGAGCAGTTCTTC. Amino acids: CSVEFFGSYNEQFF.

The rearrangement uses TRBV19 and TRBJ2-3, with TRBD2 matching over 10 bases. J was trimmed by 4 bases and V by 8 bases; bases with no gene match: 12. The CDR3 extends over 16 amino acids. Germline CDR1 and CDR2: LNHDA and SQIVND (reference sequence). CDR3: CASRGAGLANADTQYF. The CDR3 DNA reads as TGTGCCAGTCGGGGCGCGGGACTAGCGAATGCAGATACGCAGTATTTT.